Listed here are 29 T cell receptor beta chains from one sample, sequenced in a study of T cells expressing NK-cell markers. TCRdb re-called the 5' RACE reads and shows each CDR3 protein once, DNA omitted. The table for this sample gives approximately 440,000 distinct CDR3 sequences. Sample: blood T cells: a sorted CD56 or NKG2C T cell subset, CD4+ or CD8+ T cells, or bulk PBMC T cells (not recorded which). The origin of the receptors is a woman aged 50 to 60 in good health.

The genes are TRBV10-3 and TRBJ2-1; TCRdb gives TRBD2 as the D gene, but with no DNA this cannot be confirmed. This CDR3 has 13 amino acids. Germline assignment: CDR1 ENHRY and CDR2 SYGVKD. This CDR3 reads CAISDGPMGEQFF.

This chain links TRBV5-1 with TRBJ1-2; TCRdb's D call of TRBD1 is untestable without DNA. The CDR3 runs to 16 residues. The germline gives CDR1 SGHRS, CDR2 YFSETQ. The CDR3 region is CASSFGSRADNYGYTF. Combining the CDR3 with reference TRBV5-1 and TRBJ1-2 gives the whole variable domain KAGVTQTPRYLIKTRGQQVTLSCSPISGHRSVSWYQQTPGQGLQFLFEYFSETQRNKGNFPGRFSGRQFSNSRSEMNVSTLELGDSALYLCASSFGSRADNYGYTFGSGTRLTVV.

The chain joins TRBV7-2 to TRBJ2-1; TCRdb calls TRBD2, which cannot be checked without DNA. The V gene's germline CDR1 is SGHTA and CDR2 FQGNSA. This CDR3 contains 16 residues. The CDR3: CASSLRGSGIYNEQFF.

V gene TRBV12-3 or TRBV12-4 combines with J gene TRBJ2-1; the TCRdb D gene call, TRBD2, has no DNA to confirm it. The CDR3 loop spans 15 amino acids. CDR3 region: CASRVTSGSDNEQFF.

The chain couples TRBV5-1 to TRBJ2-5; TCRdb's D gene call, TRBD2, goes unchecked for lack of DNA. Germline CDR1 is SGHRS and CDR2 is YFSETQ. CDR3 length: 16 amino acids. CDR3 region: CASSHTSGSGKETQYF.

The gene calls are TRBV5-1 and TRBJ2-2; TCRdb's D call of TRBD1 is untestable without DNA. This CDR3 is built from 15 residues. Germline CDR1 is SGHRS and CDR2 is YFSETQ. CDR3 region: CASRTTQGRTGELFF.

The chain has TRBV5-6 and TRBJ2-5. The CDR3 consists of 13 residues. Germline V CDR1 and CDR2: SGHDT, YYEEEE. CDR3 sequence reads: CASSLADIGTQYF.

The chain joins TRBV20-1 to TRBJ2-5; TCRdb's assignment of TRBD1 cannot be checked, as there is no DNA. Germline loops: CDR1 DFQATT, CDR2 SNEGSKA (reference sequence). This CDR3 spans 16 amino acids. The CDR3 protein is CSARDPEQGSLLTQYF.

This chain links TRBV10-2 with TRBJ2-5; the D call of TRBD2 rests on TCRdb alone, since no DNA is present to check it. Germline lookup yields CDR1 WSHSY and CDR2 SAAADI. The CDR3 is 17 residues long. CDR3 residues: CASSEPRLAGQQETQYF.

The chain is built from TRBV20-1 and TRBJ2-1; lacking DNA, the TRBD1 call made by TCRdb goes unchecked. Germline V gives CDR1 DFQATT, CDR2 SNEGSKA (reference sequence). This CDR3 is built from 12 residues. CDR3 region: CSAAGQPNEQFF.

V gene TRBV7-9 combines with J gene TRBJ2-3. There are 14 residues in the CDR3. Per germline, CDR1 SEHNR and CDR2 FQNEAQ (reference sequence). CDR3 loop: CASSQTLTADTQYF.

The chain recombines TRBV12-3 or TRBV12-4 with TRBJ2-1; TCRdb returns TRBD1, unconfirmable since there is no DNA. This CDR3 is 17 amino acids long. CDR3: CASSYLSGTGANNEQFF.

This chain connects TRBV10-2 to TRBJ2-7. CDR1 and CDR2 from the germline V gene are WSHSY and SAAADI. CDR3 length: 13 amino acids. CDR3 sequence reads: CASSVSGLNEQYF.

V and J are TRBV5-1 and TRBJ2-2; TCRdb selects TRBD1, and the lack of DNA leaves this call unchecked. This CDR3 has 14 residues. Germline CDR1 reads SGHRS; CDR2 reads YFSETQ. The CDR3 loop is CASSLEGSAGELFF.

V is TRBV7-8 and J is TRBJ2-5; lacking DNA, the TRBD2 call made by TCRdb goes unchecked. CDR3 length: 15 residues. Germline loops: CDR1 SGHVS, CDR2 FQNEAQ. The CDR3 reads CASSLAGLLAETQYF.

The chain's CDR3 is CATSDFSLSGANVLTF. The chain combines TRBV24-1 with TRBJ2-6. CDR3 length: 16 residues. CDR1 and CDR2 (germline): KGHDR, SFDVKD.

The CDR3 sequence is CASSLGFRGKFYNEQFF. The chain recombines TRBV5-1 with TRBJ2-1; TCRdb proposes TRBD1, but this gene call is untestable without DNA. CDR1 SGHRS and CDR2 YFSETQ come from the germline V gene. The CDR3 extends over 17 amino acids.

The rearrangement joins TRBV6-5 to TRBJ2-7; TCRdb's assignment of TRBD1 cannot be checked, as there is no DNA. The CDR3 is made up of 15 amino acids. From germline, CDR1 is MNHEY and CDR2 SVGAGI. The CDR3 region is CASSLTPGTTYEQYF.

J is TRBJ1-4 and V is TRBV4-1. The CDR3 has 15 residues. The germline gives CDR1 MGHRA, CDR2 YSYEKL. The CDR3 here is CASSHSGGRDEKLFF.

The rearrangement links TRBV10-1 to TRBJ2-1; TCRdb's assignment of TRBD2 cannot be checked, as there is no DNA. Per the germline V gene, CDR1 is WNHNN and CDR2 is SYGVQD (reference sequence). The CDR3 runs to 13 residues. The CDR3 loop reads CASSGRSLDEQFF.

The chain links TRBV11-2 to TRBJ2-2; checking the TCRdb D call of TRBD1 is not possible without DNA. This CDR3 has 13 residues. CDR1 and CDR2 from the germline V gene are SGHAT and FQNNGV. CDR3 loop: CASSLGHVRELFF.

This sequence joins TRBV7-6 and TRBJ2-4; checking the TCRdb D call of TRBD2 is not possible without DNA. CDR3 length: 21 amino acids. Germline CDR1 is SGHVS and CDR2 is FNYEAQ. The CDR3 sequence is CASSPGGLASGSTGAKNIQYF.

The V gene is TRBV10-3, the J gene TRBJ2-7; TCRdb gives TRBD2 as the D gene, but with no DNA this cannot be confirmed. The CDR3 runs 17 residues. The germline gives CDR1 ENHRY, CDR2 SYGVKD. The CDR3 here is CAISESSGTRSSYEQYF.

The V call is TRBV10-3, the J call TRBJ2-4; as DNA is missing, the TRBD2 call by TCRdb cannot be tested. Germline values: CDR1 ENHRY, CDR2 SYGVKD. The CDR3 consists of 15 residues. The CDR3 reads CAIRPGTSGGGIQYF.

This CDR3 reads CSVGPGQGAVPNEQFF. V and J are TRBV29-1 and TRBJ2-1; TCRdb's D call of TRBD1 is untestable without DNA. In germline, CDR1 is SQVTM, CDR2 ANQGSEA. This CDR3 has 16 residues.

This chain links TRBV4-2 with TRBJ2-5; TCRdb proposes TRBD1, but this gene call is untestable without DNA. Germline V CDR1 and CDR2: LGHNA, YNFKEQ. The CDR3 spans 14 residues. CDR3 amino acids: CASSQGLTQETQYF.

The J gene is TRBJ2-3, the V gene TRBV7-6. Germline assignment: CDR1 SGHVS and CDR2 FNYEAQ. This CDR3 has 15 residues. CDR3 loop: CASSLSGKPADTQYF.

The rearrangement uses TRBV6-5 and TRBJ2-2; the TCRdb D gene call, TRBD2, has no DNA to confirm it. The CDR3 has 16 amino acids. Germline V gives CDR1 MNHEY, CDR2 SVGAGI. The CDR3 reads CASSPGEVAGTGELFF.

V and J are TRBV5-6 and TRBJ2-1; TCRdb's D call, TRBD2, is unchecked because there is no DNA. Germline-derived CDR1 and CDR2 are SGHDT and YYEEEE. CDR3 length: 16 residues. The CDR3 region is CASSDPLAGGNDEQFF.